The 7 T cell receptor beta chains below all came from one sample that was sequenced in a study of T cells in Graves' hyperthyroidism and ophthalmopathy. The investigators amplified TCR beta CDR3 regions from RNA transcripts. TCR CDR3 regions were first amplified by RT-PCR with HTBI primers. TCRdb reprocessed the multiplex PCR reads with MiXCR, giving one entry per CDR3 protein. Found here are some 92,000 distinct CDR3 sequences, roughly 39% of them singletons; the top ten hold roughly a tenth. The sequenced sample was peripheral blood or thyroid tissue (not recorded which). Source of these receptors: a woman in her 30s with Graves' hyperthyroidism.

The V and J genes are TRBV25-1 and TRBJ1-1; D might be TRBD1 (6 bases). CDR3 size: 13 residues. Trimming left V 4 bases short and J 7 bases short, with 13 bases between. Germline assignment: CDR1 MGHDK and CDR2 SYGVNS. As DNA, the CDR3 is TGTGCCAGCAGTGGCGTACAGGGTAGTGAAGCTTTCTTT. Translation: CASSGVQGSEAFF.

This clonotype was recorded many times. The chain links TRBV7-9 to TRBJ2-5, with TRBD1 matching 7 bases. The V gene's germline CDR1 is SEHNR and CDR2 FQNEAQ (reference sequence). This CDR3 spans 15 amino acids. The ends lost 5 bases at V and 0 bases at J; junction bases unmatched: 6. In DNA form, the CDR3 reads TGTGCCAGCAGCACCCAACAGGGGAACCAAGAGACCCAGTACTTC. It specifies CASSTQQGNQETQYF.

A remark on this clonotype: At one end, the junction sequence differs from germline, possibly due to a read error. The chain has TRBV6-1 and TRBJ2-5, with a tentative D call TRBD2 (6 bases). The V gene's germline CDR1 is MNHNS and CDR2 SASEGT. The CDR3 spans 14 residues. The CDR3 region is CASNPGLRGGTQHF. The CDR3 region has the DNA TGTGCCAGCAACCCCGGGCTCCGAGGCGGGACCCAGCACTTC.

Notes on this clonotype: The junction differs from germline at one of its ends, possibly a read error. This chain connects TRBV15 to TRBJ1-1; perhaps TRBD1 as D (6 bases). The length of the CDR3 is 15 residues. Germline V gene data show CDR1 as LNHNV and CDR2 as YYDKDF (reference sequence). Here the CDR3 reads CASSLRLQGYTEAFF. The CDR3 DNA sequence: TGTGCCAGCAGTCTACGTTTACAGGGTTACACTGAAGCCTTCTTT.

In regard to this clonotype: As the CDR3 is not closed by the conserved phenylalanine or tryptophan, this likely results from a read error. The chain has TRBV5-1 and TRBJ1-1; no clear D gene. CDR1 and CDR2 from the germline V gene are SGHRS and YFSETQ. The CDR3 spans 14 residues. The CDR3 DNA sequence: TGCGCCAGCAGCGTAGAATGGGCTGGCACTGAGGCTTTCCTT. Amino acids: CASSVEWAGTEAFL.

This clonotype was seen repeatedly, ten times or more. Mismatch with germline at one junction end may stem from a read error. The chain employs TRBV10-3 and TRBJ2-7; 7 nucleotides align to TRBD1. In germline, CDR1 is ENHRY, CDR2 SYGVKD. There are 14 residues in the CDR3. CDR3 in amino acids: CATTPTGASNEQYF. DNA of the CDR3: TGTGCCACCACCCCAACAGGGGCCTCCAACGAGCAGTACTTC.

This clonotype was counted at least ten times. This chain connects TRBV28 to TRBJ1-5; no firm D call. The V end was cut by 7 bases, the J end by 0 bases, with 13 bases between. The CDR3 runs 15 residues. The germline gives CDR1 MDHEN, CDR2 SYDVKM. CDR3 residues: CASTLPGYSNQPQHF. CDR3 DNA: TGTGCCAGCACCCTACCGGGGTATAGCAATCAGCCCCAGCATTTT.